The 27 T cell receptor beta chains listed next were all sequenced from one sample in a study of OX40 agonist ivuxolimab in advanced cancers. Repertoires were generated with immunoSEQ multiplex PCR, while TCRdb's copy carries only in-frame clones and drops some. The sample gives roughly 79,000 clones, about 89% of which show up once; approximately 1.5% is in the top ten. The source was CD4+ or CD8+ T cells sorted from blood, collected in a trial of the OX40 agonist ivuxolimab. The receptors were gathered from an adult with an advanced solid tumor such as melanoma, head and neck, liver or kidney cancer.

This clone was seen just once. CDR3 protein: CASSLAGGMDEQFF. CDR3 nucleotides: TGTGCCAGCAGCTTAGCGGGAGGGATGGATGAGCAGTTCTTC. The chain uses TRBV7-9 and TRBJ2-1; TRBD2 matches at 7 bases. Germline assignment: CDR1 SEHNR and CDR2 FQNEAQ (reference sequence). This CDR3 comprises 14 residues. V lost 0 bases, J lost 8 bases, and 4 bases stayed unmatched.

This clone came up once. V is TRBV28 and J is TRBJ1-5; D gene unclear. V lost 7 bases, J lost 2 bases, and 18 bases lay in between. This CDR3 spans 16 amino acids. Per germline, CDR1 MDHEN and CDR2 SYDVKM. In DNA, the CDR3 is TGTGCCAGCAACACCCTTTTGGTTTCGGGCAATCAGCCCCAGCATTTT. Protein sequence: CASNTLLVSGNQPQHF.

The gene calls are TRBV5-1 and TRBJ1-2; possibly TRBD1 for D (6 bases). Looked up from germline, CDR1 is SGHRS and CDR2 is YFSETQ. With 3 bases removed from V and 4 bases from J, the gap between germline ends came to 10 bases. This CDR3 spans 13 amino acids. The CDR3 loop reads CASSSPQGYGYTF. The DNA of the CDR3 is TGCGCCAGCAGCTCCCCACAGGGCTATGGCTACACCTTC.

The chain has TRBV29-1 and TRBJ2-3; D is ambiguous. The CDR3 has 11 amino acids. Germline CDR1 reads SQVTM; CDR2 reads ANQGSEA. V gave up 6 bases and J gave up 3 bases, with 7 bases separating them. The CDR3 sequence: CSVVQTDTQYF. The CDR3 DNA is TGCAGCGTCGTCCAGACAGATACGCAGTATTTT.

This sequence joins TRBV29-1 and TRBJ2-5, with D tentatively TRBD2 (6 bases). Germline V gene lookup returns CDR1 SQVTM and CDR2 ANQGSEA. The V and J ends lost 4 bases and 0 bases respectively, with 9 bases between them. The CDR3 is 13 residues long. CDR3 sequence (DNA): TGCAGCGTTGCGGGAGAGTACCAAGAGACCCAGTACTTC. Encoded protein: CSVAGEYQETQYF. Full variable domain (outside the CDR3, taken from reference TRBV29-1 and TRBJ2-5): SAVISQKPSRDICQRGTSLTIQCQVDSQVTMMFWYRQQPGQSLTLIATANQGSEATYESGFVIDKFPISRPNLTFSTLTVSNMSPEDSSIYLCSVAGEYQETQYFGPGTRLLVL.

The sample holds one count of this clone. J is TRBJ2-2 and V is TRBV11-1, with 7 bases that match TRBD2. CDR3 length: 13 amino acids. Losses at the gene ends were 5 bases for V and 6 bases for J; bases not matched to a gene: 3. Germline V gives CDR1 SGHAT, CDR2 FQDESV (reference sequence). CDR3 DNA: TGTGCCAGCAGCCCAGGACTAGCCGGGGAGCTGTTTTTT. The encoded protein is CASSPGLAGELFF.

The chain recombines TRBV10-3 with TRBJ2-5; D call uncertain. Germline V CDR1 and CDR2: ENHRY, SYGVKD. The V and J ends lost 0 bases and 3 bases respectively, with 8 bases between them. This CDR3 has 14 residues. The CDR3 here is CAISESEGKETQYF. In DNA form, the CDR3 reads TGTGCCATCAGTGAGTCTGAAGGGAAAGAGACCCAGTACTTC.

This clone was seen more than once but under ten times. The V gene is TRBV18, the J gene TRBJ1-5, with D possibly being TRBD1 (5 bases). Trimming removed 2 bases from V and 0 bases from J, with 17 bases in between. The CDR3 spans 18 residues. Germline V gene lookup returns CDR1 KGHSH and CDR2 LQKENI. CDR3 region: CASSPEGPTIYSNQPQHF. CDR3 nucleotides: TGTGCCAGCTCACCAGAGGGACCGACGATCTATAGCAATCAGCCCCAGCATTTT.

The chain uses TRBV15 and TRBJ2-2; 14 bases map to TRBD2. The V and J ends lost 5 bases and 10 bases, in that order; junction bases with no gene match: 9. Germline V lookup: CDR1 LNHNV, CDR2 YYDKDF (reference sequence). The CDR3 is made up of 16 amino acids. The CDR3 sequence is CATSPRLAGGPEELFF. The CDR3 DNA is TGTGCCACCAGCCCGCGACTAGCGGGAGGGCCTGAGGAGCTGTTTTTT.

J is TRBJ1-2 and V is TRBV5-1, with 8 nucleotides matching TRBD1. V dropped 4 bases and J dropped 5; count of bases not matched to a gene: 7. Germline V gives CDR1 SGHRS, CDR2 YFSETQ. This CDR3 is 14 amino acids long. The CDR3 protein is CASSPQGGGYGYTF. The CDR3 DNA reads TGCGCCAGCAGCCCACAGGGGGGCGGTTATGGCTACACCTTC. The whole variable domain, remainder taken from reference TRBV5-1 and TRBJ1-2, is KAGVTQTPRYLIKTRGQQVTLSCSPISGHRSVSWYQQTPGQGLQFLFEYFSETQRNKGNFPGRFSGRQFSNSRSEMNVSTLELGDSALYLCASSPQGGGYGYTFGSGTRLTVV.

The chain has TRBV2 and TRBJ2-7; TRBD2 matches at 8 bases. Germline CDR1 and CDR2: SNHLY and FYNNEI. Losses at the gene ends were 3 bases for V and 4 bases for J; bases not matched to a gene: 8. CDR3 length: 15 residues. CDR3 sequence reads: CASSDLPGGRYEQYF. CDR3 coding DNA: TGTGCCAGCAGTGATTTACCGGGAGGGCGGTACGAGCAGTACTTC.

This clone has only one observation. This sequence joins TRBV5-4 and TRBJ1-1; weak D call: TRBD1 (5 bases). The V gene's germline CDR1 is SGHNT and CDR2 YYREEE (reference sequence). The V end lost 1 base, the J end lost 1 base, and 17 bases lay between the germline ends. The CDR3 consists of 17 residues. CDR3 coding DNA: TGTGCCAGCAGCTTGCCAGGGAGTCCTTATAAGAACACTGAAGCTTTCTTT. Protein sequence: CASSLPGSPYKNTEAFF.

The CDR3 reads CASRTGHTSYEQYF. The CDR3 nucleotides read TGTGCCAGCAGAACGGGACACACCTCCTACGAGCAGTACTTC. The chain has TRBV2 and TRBJ2-7; D possibly corresponds to TRBD1 (6 bases). This CDR3 has 14 residues. Trimming pared 6 bases from V and 0 bases from J, leaving 12 bases between. The germline CDR1 and CDR2 sequences are SNHLY and FYNNEI.

This rearrangement joins TRBV4-3 to TRBJ1-1, with 7 bases fitting TRBD1. Germline V lookup: CDR1 LGHNA, CDR2 YSLEER. The CDR3 runs 14 residues. J lost 1 base, V lost 7 bases, and 6 bases had no gene match. CDR3 amino acids: CASTYGTANTEAFF. The CDR3 nucleotides read TGCGCCAGCACCTACGGGACAGCGAACACTGAAGCTTTCTTT.

V is TRBV4-2 and J is TRBJ2-7; unclear D gene. The CDR3 is 16 amino acids. V lost 0 bases, J lost 1 base, and 13 bases lay in between. Germline loops: CDR1 LGHNA, CDR2 YNFKEQ. Written as DNA, the CDR3 is TGTGCCAGCAGCCAAGATGAGGTAGAAATTTCCTACGAGCAGTACTTC. As protein: CASSQDEVEISYEQYF.

The chain links TRBV2 to TRBJ2-7, with TRBD1 identical over 9 bases. V lost 2 bases to trimming and J lost 5 bases; unmatched junction nucleotides: 7. Germline-derived CDR1 and CDR2 are SNHLY and FYNNEI. The length of the CDR3 is 15 residues. As DNA, the CDR3 is TGTGCCAGCAGTGAAAGGGGACAGGGTCTTCACGAGCAGTACTTC. Protein sequence: CASSERGQGLHEQYF. Complete variable domain (other parts from reference TRBV2 and TRBJ2-7): EPEVTQTPSHQVTQMGQEVILRCVPISNHLYFYWYRQILGQKVEFLVSFYNNEISEKSEIFDDQFSVERPDGSNFTLKIRSTKLEDSAMYFCASSERGQGLHEQYFGPGTRLTVT.

This rearrangement joins TRBV7-8 to TRBJ2-2; a possible D gene is TRBD1 (6 bases). Germline CDR1 SGHVS, CDR2 FQNEAQ. Trimming took off 2 bases at V and 3 bases at J, with 13 bases between the two ends. The CDR3 is made up of 16 amino acids. CDR3 in amino acids: CASSLQGKGDTGELFF. The DNA of the CDR3 is TGTGCCAGCAGCTTACAAGGAAAGGGGGACACCGGGGAGCTGTTTTTT.

V is TRBV28 and J is TRBJ1-3, with D uncertain. This CDR3 is 11 amino acids long. Germline V gene sequence: CDR1 MDHEN, CDR2 SYDVKM. Between the trimmed V and J ends, which lost 1 base and 7 bases, there was a span of 2 bases. For the CDR3, the DNA is TGTGCCAGCAGTTTATACAACACCATATATTTT. Translating gives CASSLYNTIYF. Full variable domain (missing parts from reference TRBV28 and TRBJ1-3): DVKVTQSSRYLVKRTGEKVFLECVQDMDHENMFWYRQDPGLGLRLIYFSYDVKMKEKGDIPEGYSVSREKKERFSLILESASTNQTSMYLCASSLYNTIYFGEGSWLTVV.

The chain links TRBV6-1 to TRBJ1-1; no clear D. The length of the CDR3 is 13 residues. The ends were cut back, 2 bases at V and 5 bases at J, with 9 bases in the middle. Looked up from germline, CDR1 is MNHNS and CDR2 is SASEGT. For the CDR3, the DNA is TGTGCCAGCAGTGAAAGGGAAAGGACTGAAGCTTTCTTT. Its translation is CASSERERTEAFF.

This sequence joins TRBV4-2 and TRBJ2-5; 8 positions agree with TRBD1. CDR1 LGHNA and CDR2 YNFKEQ come from the germline V gene. Losses at the gene ends were 4 bases for V and 4 bases for J; bases not matched to a gene: 11. The CDR3 consists of 16 residues. The CDR3 reads CASSRPTPGQGETQYF. As DNA, the CDR3 is TGTGCCAGCAGCCGCCCAACCCCCGGACAGGGAGAGACCCAGTACTTC.

This sequence joins TRBV5-1 and TRBJ2-6; tentatively, D is TRBD2 (5 bases). This CDR3 has 15 amino acids. V dropped 3 bases and J dropped 2 bases, with 9 bases sitting between them. Germline CDR1 is SGHRS and CDR2 is YFSETQ. CDR3 DNA: TGCGCCAGCAGCTCTGAGGGTGCTGGGGCCAACGTCCTGACTTTC. Translation: CASSSEGAGANVLTF.

The chain combines TRBV5-4 with TRBJ2-5, with no clear D. Trimming took off 0 bases at V and 5 bases at J, with 5 bases between the two ends. Germline lookup yields CDR1 SGHNT and CDR2 YYREEE (reference sequence). CDR3 length: 12 residues. The CDR3 sequence is CASSLDIETQYF. CDR3 in DNA: TGTGCCAGCAGCTTGGATATCGAGACCCAGTACTTC.

The rearrangement joins TRBV30 to TRBJ2-5; D remains unclear. From germline, CDR1 is GTSNPN and CDR2 SVGIG (reference sequence). The ends were cut back, 0 bases at V and 5 bases at J, with 19 bases in the middle. This CDR3 is 16 amino acids long. This chain's CDR3 is CAWSVNTAGFRETQYF. The CDR3, as DNA: TGTGCCTGGAGTGTAAACACCGCCGGGTTTAGGGAGACCCAGTACTTC.

V is TRBV6-1 and J is TRBJ2-2; possible D gene TRBD2, 5 bases. This CDR3 is 14 amino acids long. Trimming took 4 bases from V and 4 from J, leaving 10 bases between them. CDR1 and CDR2 from the germline V gene are MNHNS and SASEGT. In nucleotides, the CDR3 is TGTGCCAGCAGTGTGGTCGCGGGCACCGGGGAGCTGTTTTTT. Translation: CASSVVAGTGELFF.

About this clone itself: Additional DNA sequences in this sample encode the identical CDR3. The gene calls are TRBV20-1 and TRBJ2-5; D ambiguous. The V and J ends lost 5 bases and 3 bases respectively, with 4 bases between them. CDR1 and CDR2 (germline): DFQATT, SNEGSKA (reference sequence). The CDR3 totals 10 residues. CDR3 loop: CSARKETQYF. CDR3 bases: TGCAGTGCTCGTAAAGAGACCCAGTACTTC.

This clone was recorded many times. The V gene is TRBV5-5, the J gene TRBJ2-7; 12 bases map to TRBD1. The CDR3 runs 16 residues. Unmatched junction bases numbered 12, after V lost 2 bases and J lost 9 bases. CDR1 is SGHKS and CDR2 is YYEKEE in the germline V gene (reference sequence). The CDR3 DNA sequence: TGTGCCAGCAGCTTCGCCGGGACAGGGGGCGGAGAGGGGCAGTACTTC. Translating it yields CASSFAGTGGGEGQYF.

J is TRBJ2-1 and V is TRBV28; TRBD1 aligns across 10 bases. V shed 3 bases and J 8 bases; nucleotides not matched to a gene: 4. From germline, CDR1 is MDHEN and CDR2 SYDVKM. The CDR3 length is 14 residues. The CDR3 region has the DNA TGTGCCAGCAGTTTCCCGACAGGGGGCTATGAGCAGTTCTTC. Its protein product is CASSFPTGGYEQFF.